This entry is about one TCR beta chain. The entry originates in a study of OX40 agonist ivuxolimab in advanced cancers. About the research overall: Patients in the trial were receiving intravenous ivuxolimab every 2 weeks, at doses of 0.01 to 10 mg/kg. Three individuals attained partial responses, comprising one hepatocellular carcinoma case and two cutaneous melanoma cases. Subjects had a mean age of around 60 years, with a range of 23 to 79; roughly 83% were male.

TCRdb's copy holds only in-frame clones and misses some; the assay was immunoSEQ multiplex PCR. Among approximately 62,000 clones, around 93% were seen once, and the ten largest hold 13%. The CDR3 covers 15 residues. CDR1 ENHRY and CDR2 SYGVKD come from the germline V gene. Trimming took 4 bases from V and 1 from J, leaving 11 bases between them. The receptor comes from an adult with an advanced solid tumor such as melanoma, head and neck, liver or kidney cancer. The sequences come from CD4+ or CD8+ T cells sorted from blood, collected in a trial of the OX40 agonist ivuxolimab. The chain has TRBV10-3 and TRBJ2-1; D is possibly TRBD2 (6 bases). The CDR3 region is CAISALGGSYNEQFF. CDR3 bases: TGTGCCATCAGTGCACTGGGGGGATCCTACAATGAGCAGTTCTTC.